The 30 T cell receptor beta chains given below trace back to one sample, sequenced in a study of control samples from healthy donors and cancer patients. Data came from immunoSEQ multiplex PCR; TCRdb stores just in-frame clones and leaves some out. The table shows 230,000 or so clones, with around 94% occurring only once. The sample consisted of blood. Receptor source: a middle-aged man in good health.

In this sample, this clone turned up once. V is TRBV15 and J is TRBJ1-4; possibly TRBD1 for D (6 bases). From germline, CDR1 is LNHNV and CDR2 YYDKDF (reference sequence). V was pared by 6 bases and J by 10 bases, with 18 bases between. This CDR3 spans 14 amino acids. CDR3 sequence: CATRITAGGGKLFF. The CDR3 DNA is TGTGCCACCAGAATAACGGCGGGGGGCGGAAAACTGTTTTTT.

The chain is built from TRBV3-1 (or the pseudogene TRBV3-2) and TRBJ2-7, with D possibly being TRBD2 (5 bases). The CDR3 consists of 14 residues. With 0 bases removed from V and 3 bases from J, the gap between germline ends came to 9 bases. The V gene's germline CDR1 is LGHDT and CDR2 YNNKEL (reference sequence). CDR3 sequence: CASSQETGSYEQYV. Here the CDR3 DNA reads TGTGCCAGCAGCCAAGAAACGGGGAGCTACGAGCAGTACGTC.

This sequence joins TRBV5-1 and TRBJ2-5, with D maybe TRBD2 (5 bases). Trimming took 0 bases from V and 1 from J, leaving 7 bases between them. CDR1 and CDR2 from the germline V gene are SGHRS and YFSETQ. CDR3 length: 14 residues. As DNA, the CDR3 is TGCGCCAGCAGCTTGGGAGCGGCCCAAGAGACCCAGTACTTC. It translates to CASSLGAAQETQYF.

The J gene is TRBJ1-1, the V gene TRBV7-9; 7 bases fit TRBD1. Germline CDR1 SEHNR, CDR2 FQNEAQ (reference sequence). The CDR3 is 15 residues long. Losses at the gene ends were 1 base for V and 4 bases for J; bases not matched to a gene: 6. In DNA form, the CDR3 reads TGTGCCAGCAGCTTAGAAGGGGGCGCGGGCACTGAAGCTTTCTTT. Translated, it gives CASSLEGGAGTEAFF.

This sequence joins TRBV6-2 or TRBV6-3 and TRBJ2-1, with a tentative D call TRBD2 (6 bases). V lost 0 bases and J 8 bases, leaving 14 bases between the germline ends. From germline, CDR1 is MNHEY and CDR2 SVGEGT. The CDR3 runs 15 residues. The CDR3 coding sequence is TGTGCCAGCAGTTACTCCTTCGGGGGAGCGGATGAGCAGTTCTTC. As protein: CASSYSFGGADEQFF.

Comments on this clone: Different DNA sequences within this sample yield the same CDR3. The rearrangement links TRBV6-2 or TRBV6-3 to TRBJ1-1; possible D gene TRBD1, 5 bases. CDR1 is MNHEY and CDR2 is SVGEGT in the germline V gene. CDR3 length: 13 residues. Trimming took off 4 bases at V and 1 base at J, with 7 bases between the two ends. The chain's CDR3 is CASSSGGNTEAFF. The CDR3 DNA reads TGTGCCAGCAGTTCCGGGGGGAACACTGAAGCTTTCTTT.

This clone showed up just once. CDR3 nucleotide sequence: TGTGCCAGCAGTAACAGTGATGGCTACACCTTC. Residues: CASSNSDGYTF. The chain joins TRBV6-5 to TRBJ1-2; D uncertain. Germline-derived CDR1 and CDR2 are MNHEY and SVGAGI. The CDR3 loop spans 11 amino acids. The V end was cut by 5 bases, the J end by 6 bases, with 7 bases between.

The V gene is TRBV24-1, the J gene TRBJ2-3, with D unresolved. This CDR3 is 15 amino acids long. CDR1 and CDR2 from the germline V gene are KGHDR and SFDVKD. The V gene lost 0 bases and the J gene lost 0 bases, with 6 bases spanning the gap. CDR3 DNA sequence: TGTGCCACCAGTGATTTGGGATCTAGCACAGATACGCAGTATTTT. Translating gives CATSDLGSSTDTQYF.

This chain links TRBV5-1 with TRBJ2-5, with D unresolved. CDR1 is SGHRS and CDR2 is YFSETQ in the germline V gene. The CDR3 loop spans 13 amino acids. Trimming left V 7 bases short and J 5 bases short, with 15 bases between. CDR3 in DNA: TGCGCCAGCTGCGGCGGCGTACCCGAGACCCAGTACTTC. This codes for CASCGGVPETQYF.

This chain joins TRBV6-5 and TRBJ2-1; D is unclear. The CDR3 has 12 residues. V gave up 6 bases and J gave up 8 bases, with 11 bases separating them. In germline, CDR1 is MNHEY, CDR2 SVGAGI. DNA of the CDR3: TGTGCCAGCAGAGGAAGGGTATATGAGCAGTTCTTC. Translation: CASRGRVYEQFF.

The chain joins TRBV5-1 to TRBJ2-1, with no clear D. The length of the CDR3 is 14 residues. The V end lost 4 bases, the J end lost 6 bases, and 14 bases lay between the germline ends. The germline V gene encodes CDR1 SGHRS and CDR2 YFSETQ. CDR3 in amino acids: CASSDTLVSNEQFF. CDR3 nucleotides: TGCGCCAGCAGCGATACCCTAGTATCCAATGAGCAGTTCTTC.

The J gene is TRBJ2-7, the V gene TRBV7-9, with 8 bases matching TRBD2. V gave up 2 bases and J gave up 5 bases; unmatched junction bases: 11. The CDR3 has 16 amino acids. The germline V gene encodes CDR1 SEHNR and CDR2 FQNEAQ (reference sequence). The CDR3 reads CASSLLVQRGFHEQYF. DNA of the CDR3: TGTGCCAGCAGCTTATTGGTCCAGCGGGGGTTTCACGAGCAGTACTTC.

The chain couples TRBV2 to TRBJ1-2, with TRBD1 matching over 8 bases. From germline, CDR1 is SNHLY and CDR2 FYNNEI. Losses at the gene ends were 6 bases for V and 6 bases for J; bases not matched to a gene: 9. This CDR3 is built from 14 residues. CDR3 coding DNA: TGTGCCAGCAGCCTCCTGGGACAGGTTGATGGCTACACCTTC. Translated, it gives CASSLLGQVDGYTF.

In this sample, this clone turned up once. The chain is built from TRBV5-1 and TRBJ2-1; 9 nucleotides align to TRBD1. J lost 0 bases, V lost 4 bases, and 2 bases had no gene match. The CDR3 extends over 15 amino acids. Germline-derived CDR1 and CDR2 are SGHRS and YFSETQ. The CDR3 DNA is TGCGCCAGCAGCGCGACAGGGGGCTCCTACAATGAGCAGTTCTTC. Translating it yields CASSATGGSYNEQFF.

The V call is TRBV7-3, the J call TRBJ1-1; unclear D gene. Germline values: CDR1 SGHTA, CDR2 FQGTGA. The CDR3 loop spans 13 amino acids. The V end lost 5 bases, the J end lost 5 bases, and 12 bases lay between the germline ends. The CDR3 DNA reads TGTGCCAGCAGCGAGGGAACCCCGACTGAAGCTTTCTTT. Amino acid sequence: CASSEGTPTEAFF.

The chain couples TRBV7-9 to TRBJ1-1; D is uncertain. This CDR3 contains 14 residues. The germline V gene encodes CDR1 SEHNR and CDR2 FQNEAQ (reference sequence). Trimming took 3 bases from V and 1 from J, leaving 9 bases between them. The CDR3 DNA reads TGTGCCAGCAGCTTGTCGATCAGGAACACTGAAGCTTTCTTT. It is translated as CASSLSIRNTEAFF.

The rearrangement uses TRBV5-4 and TRBJ2-3; 13 bases line up with TRBD2. This CDR3 has 18 amino acids. CDR1 is SGHNT and CDR2 is YYREEE in the germline V gene (reference sequence). With V trimmed by 4 bases and J by 5 bases, 13 bases remained unmatched. The CDR3 spells CASSLQTRLAGGRDTQYF. As DNA, the CDR3 is TGTGCCAGCAGCCTCCAAACGAGACTAGCGGGGGGCAGAGATACGCAGTATTTT.

This clone was observed a single time. The V and J genes are TRBV28 and TRBJ1-5, with a weak D call TRBD1 (6 bases). This CDR3 spans 15 amino acids. V shed 4 bases and J shed 5 bases, with 15 bases lying between them. The germline V gene has CDR1 MDHEN and CDR2 SYDVKM. CDR3 loop: CASSSKGGGHQPQHF. DNA of the CDR3: TGTGCCAGCAGTTCTAAAGGGGGAGGACATCAGCCCCAGCATTTT.

This clone was seen a few times. The chain couples TRBV7-9 to TRBJ2-7, with 10 bases aligning to TRBD1. Germline V lookup: CDR1 SEHNR, CDR2 FQNEAQ (reference sequence). V was clipped by 6 bases and J by 5 bases; unmatched bases: 4. CDR3 length equals 13 residues. The CDR3 here is CASRPGTGDEQYF. The CDR3 bases are TGTGCCAGCAGGCCGGGGACAGGGGACGAGCAGTACTTC.

A remark on this clone: A read error may account for a junction end that differs from germline. The rearrangement uses TRBV7-6 and TRBJ1-3; weak D call: TRBD1 (5 bases). This CDR3 region has 16 residues. Germline CDR1 and CDR2: SGHVS and FNYEAQ. CDR3 amino acids: CASSLALVRGGSTIYF. CDR3 in DNA: TGTGCCAGCAGCTTAGCTTTGGTTAGGGGTGGAAGCACCATATATTTT.

The chain employs TRBV10-2 and TRBJ1-4; weak D call: TRBD1 (6 bases). CDR1 is WSHSY and CDR2 is SAAADI in the germline V gene. CDR3 length: 14 residues. Deletions cut 5 bases from V and 2 bases from J, with 9 bases between. CDR3 region: CASSLGGTNEKLFF. The CDR3 DNA reads TGCGCCAGCAGTCTAGGGGGGACTAATGAAAAACTGTTTTTT.

The CDR3 DNA reads as TGCGCCAGCAGCCCAGGGGTGATGGGGCAAGAGACCCAGTACTTC. It specifies CASSPGVMGQETQYF. The chain uses TRBV5-1 and TRBJ2-5; a possible D gene is TRBD1 (6 bases). The CDR3 covers 15 residues. CDR1 is SGHRS and CDR2 is YFSETQ in the germline V gene. V gave up 4 bases and J gave up 2 bases, with 15 bases separating them.

As to this clone: The same CDR3 also results from other DNA sequences found in this sample. This chain uses TRBV27 with TRBJ1-1; a possible D gene is TRBD1 (5 bases). CDR1 is MNHEY, CDR2 SMNVEV, per germline (reference sequence). V dropped 3 bases and J dropped 1 base, with 6 bases sitting between them. This CDR3 is built from 13 residues. The CDR3 loop is CASSLQGNTEAFF. CDR3 DNA: TGTGCCAGCAGTTTGCAGGGGAACACTGAAGCTTTCTTT.

The chain joins TRBV7-9 to TRBJ1-1, with no clear D. Germline CDR1 SEHNR, CDR2 FQNEAQ (reference sequence). The V and J ends lost 7 bases and 9 bases respectively, with 12 bases between them. CDR3 length: 11 amino acids. CDR3 protein: CASTAGIKAFF. The CDR3 region has the DNA TGTGCCAGCACTGCCGGGATTAAAGCTTTCTTT.

The rearrangement joins TRBV6-5 to TRBJ1-5; TRBD1 matches 10 bases. The CDR3 is made up of 15 amino acids. V gave up 7 bases and J gave up 4 bases; unmatched junction bases: 7. Germline V lookup: CDR1 MNHEY, CDR2 SVGAGI. This CDR3 reads CASTLQGQGNQPQHF. The CDR3 DNA follows: TGTGCCAGCACTTTACAGGGACAGGGGAATCAGCCCCAGCATTTT.

The chain joins TRBV11-2 to TRBJ1-2; D gene ambiguous. CDR1 SGHAT and CDR2 FQNNGV come from the germline V gene. The CDR3 runs 16 residues. Trimming took 0 bases from V and 7 from J, leaving 18 bases between them. The CDR3 region has the DNA TGTGCCAGCAGCTTAGATATTGCCGGGGTCGGTTTTGGCTACACCTTC. Protein sequence: CASSLDIAGVGFGYTF. Based on the CDR3 plus reference TRBV11-2 and TRBJ1-2, the full variable domain is EAGVAQSPRYKIIEKRQSVAFWCNPISGHATLYWYQQILGQGPKLLIQFQNNGVVDDSQLPKDRFSAERLKGVDSTLKIQPAKLEDSAVYLCASSLDIAGVGFGYTFGSGTRLTVV.

The rearrangement links TRBV18 to TRBJ2-7; 7 bases align to TRBD1. The CDR3 extends over 15 amino acids. CDR1 and CDR2 from the germline V gene are KGHSH and LQKENI. V lost 6 bases to trimming and J lost 0 bases; unmatched junction nucleotides: 8. Written as DNA, the CDR3 is TGTGCCAGCTCGCAGACAGGGTTCAGCTCCTACGAGCAGTACTTC. Its protein product is CASSQTGFSSYEQYF.

This clone was seen a single time. The rearrangement links TRBV7-2 to TRBJ1-5; D is ambiguous. The V gene's germline CDR1 is SGHTA and CDR2 FQGNSA. Trimming took 5 bases from V and 5 from J, leaving 13 bases between them. CDR3 length: 14 residues. CDR3 nucleotides: TGTGCCAGCAGCGCCACAGTCGGTGATCAGCCCCAGCATTTT. This encodes CASSATVGDQPQHF.

This clone was detected once. The chain carries TRBV7-9 and TRBJ1-1; D ambiguous. CDR1 is SEHNR, CDR2 FQNEAQ, per germline (reference sequence). The CDR3 is 13 amino acids. V lost 6 bases, J lost 5 bases, and 13 bases lay in between. CDR3: CASSYTGVTEAFF. The CDR3 coding sequence is TGTGCCAGCAGTTACACGGGAGTGACTGAAGCTTTCTTT.

The V and J genes are TRBV6-1 and TRBJ1-6; maybe TRBD1 (5 bases). CDR1 and CDR2 from the germline V gene are MNHNS and SASEGT. The germline V and J ends were trimmed by 2 bases and 6 bases, with 8 bases remaining between them. The CDR3 covers 14 residues. CDR3 sequence reads: CASSEFDSNSPLHF. The CDR3 region has the DNA TGTGCCAGCAGTGAATTTGACAGTAATTCACCCCTCCACTTT.